The source of this TCR beta chain is a study of CD8 T cells in Susac syndrome. Overall study findings and caveats: CD4+ T cell repertoires in Susac syndrome lacked clonal expansion.

Comment on this clonotype: The antigen is not known.

V shed 0 bases and J shed 3 bases, with 12 bases lying between them. CDR1 is DFQATT, CDR2 SNEGSKA, per germline (reference sequence). The CDR3 covers 15 residues. Reverse transcription of about 0.5 to 1 ug RNA used random hexamers. TCRdb fed the immunoSEQ multiplex PCR reads into MiXCR, producing one record per CDR3 protein. The profile shows more than 110,000 distinct CDR3 sequences, approximately 95% of them singletons. The receptor comes from a human donor with Susac syndrome. The rearrangement uses TRBV20-1 and TRBJ1-5, with TRBD1 as a possible D gene (5 bases). The sequenced sample consisted of CD4+ T cells from PBMCs. For the CDR3, the DNA is TGCAGTGCTAGAGATGGGGCAGGGTTCAATCAGCCCCAGCATTTT. Encoded protein: CSARDGAGFNQPQHF.